These T cell receptor beta chains were read from a single sample in a study of control samples from healthy donors and cancer patients. Some clones are missing from TCRdb's copy, which holds only in-frame ones; the method was immunoSEQ multiplex PCR. The table records over 75,000 clones, approximately 80% of them present only once. Sequencing was carried out using blood. These receptors were obtained from a man younger than 45 in good health. The CDR3 runs from the conserved cysteine through the conserved F or W. Fields, in order: clone size, J gene, V gene, D gene, CDR3 protein, CDR3 DNA. D genes are given only for firm matches. Clone size is given for some rows only: seen once, a few or many times, or a class if the clone is expanded.

. TRBJ1-1 TRBV14 TRBD1 CASSPRDRRREQGAFF TGTGCCAGCAGCCCCAGGGACAGACGTCGGGAACAGGGGGCTTTCTTT
. TRBJ1-1 TRBV7-2 TRBD1 CASSSGQGNTEAFF TGTGCCAGCAGCTCGGGACAGGGGAACACTGAAGCTTTCTTT
. TRBJ2-3 TRBV6-1 TRBD2 CASSEVAGGVDTQYF TGTGCCAGCAGTGAAGTAGCGGGGGGAGTAGATACGCAGTATTTT
many TRBJ2-2 TRBV18 TRBD2 CASSDRAGGTGELFF TGTGCCAGCTCGGACCGGGCCGGGGGGACCGGGGAGCTGTTTTTT
. TRBJ1-6 TRBV6-5 TRBD1 CASSGEGATSPLHF TGTGCCAGCAGCGGAGAGGGGGCTACCTCACCCCTCCACTTT
. TRBJ2-7 TRBV6-5 TRBD1 CASRLGQAYEQYF TGTGCCAGCAGACTTGGACAGGCCTACGAGCAGTACTTC
. TRBJ2-3 TRBV11-3 TRBD1 CASSLGTGFTDTQYF TGTGCCAGCAGCTTAGGGACAGGTTTTACAGATACGCAGTATTTT
. TRBJ1-2 TRBV29-1 . CSVEKFRETVANYGYTF TGCAGCGTTGAGAAGTTTCGTGAGACCGTAGCTAACTATGGCTACACCTTC
. TRBJ1-1 TRBV19 . CASREGITEAFF TGTGCCAGTAGGGAGGGGATCACTGAAGCTTTCTTT
. TRBJ2-1 TRBV27 TRBD1 CASSPDRGMGNEQFF TGTGCCAGCAGTCCAGACAGGGGTATGGGGAATGAGCAGTTCTTC
. TRBJ1-2 TRBV10-3 . CAISDRGDANYGYTF TGTGCCATCAGTGATCGGGGGGACGCTAACTATGGCTACACCTTC
. TRBJ2-5 TRBV12-5 TRBD2 CASKRDTSGETQYF TGTGCTAGTAAACGAGATACTAGCGGGGAGACCCAGTACTTC
once TRBJ1-6 TRBV10-2 . CATGDLYNSPLHF TGCGCCACGGGAGATCTTTATAATTCACCCCTCCACTTT
once TRBJ1-1 TRBV18 . CASSTNGPQNTEAFF TGTGCCAGCTCAACGAATGGTCCTCAAAACACTGAAGCTTTCTTT
. TRBJ1-2 TRBV19 . CASSMSGTGYGYTF TGTGCCAGTAGTATGAGCGGGACGGGGTATGGCTACACCTTC
. TRBJ1-4 TRBV9 TRBD1 CASSLGQGNEKLFF TGTGCCAGCAGCTTGGGACAGGGGAACGAAAAACTGTTTTTT
. TRBJ2-2 TRBV5-8 . CASSLGQGFTGELFF TGTGCCAGCAGCTTGGGGCAGGGGTTTACCGGGGAGCTGTTTTTT
few TRBJ2-7 TRBV5-1 . CASSLSTSISEQYF TGCGCCAGCAGCTTGAGTACTAGCATTTCGGAGCAGTACTTC
. TRBJ1-6 TRBV7-8 TRBD1 CASSPRTGGKNSYNSPLHF TGTGCCAGCAGCCCGAGGACAGGGGGGAAAAACTCCTATAATTCACCCCTCCACTTT
once TRBJ1-6 TRBV2 . CASGGAGNYNSPLHF TGTGCCAGCGGCGGGGCAGGGAACTATAATTCACCCCTCCACTTT
few TRBJ2-1 TRBV11-2 . CASSSELYNEQFF TGTGCCAGCAGCTCCGAGCTATACAATGAGCAGTTCTTC
. TRBJ2-2 TRBV5-1 . CASREANTGELFF TGCGCCAGCCGGGAAGCGAACACCGGGGAGCTGTTTTTT
few TRBJ1-1 TRBV6-4 . CASSNTENTEAFF TGTGCCAGCAGCAATACAGAGAACACTGAAGCTTTCTTT
few TRBJ1-3 TRBV30 . CAWSVWGAGNTIYF TGTGCCTGGAGTGTTTGGGGAGCGGGAAACACCATATATTTT
. TRBJ1-1 TRBV3-1/TRBV3-2 . CASSQVRGQMNTEAFF TGTGCCAGCAGCCAAGTACGGGGGCAAATGAACACTGAAGCTTTCTTT
. TRBJ2-7 TRBV7-9 . CASSERQDSFYEQYF TGTGCCAGCAGCGAAAGACAGGATTCCTTCTACGAGCAGTACTTC
once TRBJ1-1 TRBV11-2 . CASSKWRDTEAFF TGTGCCAGCAGCAAATGGAGGGACACTGAAGCTTTCTTT
. TRBJ2-7 TRBV5-1 . CASTDSFDEQYF TGCGCCAGCACGGACAGCTTCGACGAGCAGTACTTC
. TRBJ2-1 TRBV5-4 . CASSLGSNNEQFF TGTGCCAGCAGCTTGGGCAGCAACAATGAGCAGTTCTTC
once TRBJ1-4 TRBV9 . CASSPQGTLSNEKLFF TGTGCCAGCAGCCCCCAGGGGACCCTCTCTAATGAAAAACTGTTTTTT
. TRBJ1-3 TRBV6-1 TRBD1 CASSAHPGQGGNTIYF TGTGCCAGCAGTGCTCACCCCGGACAGGGGGGAAACACCATATATTTT
. TRBJ1-4 TRBV9 . CASSVDPRVEKLFF TGTGCCAGCAGCGTAGACCCCAGGGTTGAAAAACTGTTTTTT
. TRBJ1-5 TRBV6-6 . CASRKGVSNQPQHF TGTGCCAGCAGGAAGGGCGTTAGCAATCAGCCCCAGCATTTT
. TRBJ2-1 TRBV6-5 TRBD2 CASKGLAGSYNEQFF TGTGCCAGCAAGGGGCTAGCGGGCTCCTACAATGAGCAGTTCTTC
. TRBJ2-7 TRBV6-1 . CASSEAPGFYEQYF TGTGCCAGCAGTGAAGCCCCCGGATTCTACGAGCAGTACTTC